This T cell receptor beta chain was documented in a study of cytomegalovirus exposure and HLA in healthy donors. Study-level background: A data release that came early held approximately 92 million unique TCRs from HLA-typed donors. Study-level points and caveats: A few of the chains that were CMV-associated were confirmed in vitro to be specific for CMV antigens. Listed as cytomegalovirus-associated were over 150 TCR beta chains. Roughly uniform depth of sequencing across donors was assumed in presence/absence analyses.

A note on this clone: Its antigen is currently unknown.

The primer mix had 60 Vbeta and 13 Jbeta primers. Profiled with immunoSEQ multiplex PCR; TCRdb holds only in-frame clones, not every one. The table includes 95,000 to 130,000 clones, roughly a tenth detected once. The CDR3 totals 19 residues. The V and J ends lost 0 bases and 2 bases, in that order; junction bases with no gene match: 10. Germline CDR1 reads SGHRS; CDR2 reads YFSETQ. Sequencing was done on a sample of PBMCs. The source is a man aged 25 to 40 in good health and CMV-seronegative. V gene TRBV5-1 combines with J gene TRBJ2-2; 10 nucleotides align to TRBD1. CDR3 DNA: TGCGCCAGCAGCTTGGTGACAGGGGGCCTCAACAAAAACACCGGGGAGCTGTTTTTT. Its protein product is CASSLVTGGLNKNTGELFF.